This T cell receptor (beta chain) was recorded in a study of early T cells in non-severe SARS-CoV-2 infection. Turning to the study itself: Sequencing of bulk RNA from unsorted whole blood was done, without chain pairing.

There are a few counts of this clonotype. Tagging with unique molecular identifiers was applied to individual cDNA molecules. TCRdb reprocessed the 5' RACE reads with MiXCR, giving one entry per CDR3 protein. The table has about 45,000 distinct CDR3 sequences, around 10% seen once. After removal of 8 bases from V and 9 bases from J, the junction contained 3 bases not matched to a gene. The CDR3 sequence is 13 residues long. This clonotype was obtained from an adult who was a healthcare worker with PCR-confirmed SARS-CoV-2 infection or an uninfected control (not recorded which). The sequenced material came from whole blood. The rearrangement uses TRBV12-3 or TRBV12-4 and TRBJ2-1; 14 positions match TRBD2. CDR3 loop: CASGGLAGVEQFF. The CDR3 DNA sequence: TGTGCCAGCGGGGGACTAGCGGGAGTTGAGCAGTTCTTC.